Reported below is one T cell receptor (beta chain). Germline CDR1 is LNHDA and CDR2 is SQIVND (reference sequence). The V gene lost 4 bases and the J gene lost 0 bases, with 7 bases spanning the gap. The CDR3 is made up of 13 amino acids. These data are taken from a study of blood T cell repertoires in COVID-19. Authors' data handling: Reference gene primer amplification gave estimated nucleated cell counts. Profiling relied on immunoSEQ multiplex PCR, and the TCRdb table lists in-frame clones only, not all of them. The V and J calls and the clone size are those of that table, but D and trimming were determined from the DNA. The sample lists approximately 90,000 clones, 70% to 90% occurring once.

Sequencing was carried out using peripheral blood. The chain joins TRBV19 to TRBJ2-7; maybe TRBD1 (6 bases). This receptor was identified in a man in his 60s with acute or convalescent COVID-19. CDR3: CASSRDNSYEQYF. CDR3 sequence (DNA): TGTGCCAGTAGTAGGGACAACTCCTACGAGCAGTACTTC.